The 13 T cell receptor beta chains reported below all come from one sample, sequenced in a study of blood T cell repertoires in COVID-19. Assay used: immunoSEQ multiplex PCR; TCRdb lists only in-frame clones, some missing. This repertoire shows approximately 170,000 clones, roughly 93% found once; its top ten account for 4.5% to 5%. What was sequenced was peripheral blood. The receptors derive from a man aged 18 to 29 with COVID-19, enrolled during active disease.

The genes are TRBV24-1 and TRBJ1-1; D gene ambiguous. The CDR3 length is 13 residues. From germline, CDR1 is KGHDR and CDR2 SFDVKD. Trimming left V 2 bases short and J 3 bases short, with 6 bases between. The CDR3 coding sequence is TGTGCCACCAGTGATTGGGAGGACACTGAAGCTTTCTTT. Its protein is CATSDWEDTEAFF.

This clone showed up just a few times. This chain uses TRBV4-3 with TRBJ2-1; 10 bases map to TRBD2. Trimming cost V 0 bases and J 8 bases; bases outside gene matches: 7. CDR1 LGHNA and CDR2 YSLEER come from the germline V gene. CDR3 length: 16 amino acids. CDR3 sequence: CASSQDRLAGAYEQFF. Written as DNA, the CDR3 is TGCGCCAGCAGCCAAGATAGGCTAGCGGGAGCTTATGAGCAGTTCTTC.

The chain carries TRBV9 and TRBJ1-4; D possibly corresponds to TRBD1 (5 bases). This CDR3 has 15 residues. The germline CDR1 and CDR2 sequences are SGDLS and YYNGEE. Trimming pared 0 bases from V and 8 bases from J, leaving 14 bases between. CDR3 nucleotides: TGTGCCAGCAGCGTAGGAGGGGCCCGGGGGGAAAAACTGTTTTTT. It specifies CASSVGGARGEKLFF.

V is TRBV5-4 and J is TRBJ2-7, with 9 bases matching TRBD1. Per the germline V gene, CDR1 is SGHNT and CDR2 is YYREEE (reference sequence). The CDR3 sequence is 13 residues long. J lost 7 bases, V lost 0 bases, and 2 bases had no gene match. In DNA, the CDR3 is TGTGCCAGCAGCTTGGACAGGGGGCAGGAGCAGTACTTC. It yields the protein CASSLDRGQEQYF.

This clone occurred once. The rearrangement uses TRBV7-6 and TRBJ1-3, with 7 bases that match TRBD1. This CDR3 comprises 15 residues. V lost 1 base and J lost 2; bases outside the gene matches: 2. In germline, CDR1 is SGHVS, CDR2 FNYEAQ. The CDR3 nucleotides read TGTGCCAGCAGCTTAGGGACAGGACCTGGAAACACCATATATTTT. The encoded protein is CASSLGTGPGNTIYF.

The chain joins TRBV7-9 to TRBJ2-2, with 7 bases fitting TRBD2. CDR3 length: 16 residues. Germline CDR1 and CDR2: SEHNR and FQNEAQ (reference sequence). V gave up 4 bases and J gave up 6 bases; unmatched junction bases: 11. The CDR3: CASSSERDIRAGELFF. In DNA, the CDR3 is TGTGCCAGCAGCTCCGAGCGGGATATCAGGGCCGGGGAGCTGTTTTTT.

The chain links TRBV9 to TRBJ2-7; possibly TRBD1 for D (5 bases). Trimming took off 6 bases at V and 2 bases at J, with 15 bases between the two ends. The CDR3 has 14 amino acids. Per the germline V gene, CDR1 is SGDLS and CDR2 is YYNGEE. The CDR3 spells CASTRGTGTYEQYF. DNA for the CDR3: TGTGCCAGCACCCGAGGCACAGGAACCTACGAGCAGTACTTC.

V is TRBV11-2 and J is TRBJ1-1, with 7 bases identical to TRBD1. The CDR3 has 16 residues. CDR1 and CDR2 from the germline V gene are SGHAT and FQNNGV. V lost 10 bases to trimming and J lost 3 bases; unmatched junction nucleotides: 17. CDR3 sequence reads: CATHLQGRKSDTEAFF. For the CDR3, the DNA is TGTGCCACTCACCTACAGGGGAGGAAGTCGGACACTGAAGCTTTCTTT.

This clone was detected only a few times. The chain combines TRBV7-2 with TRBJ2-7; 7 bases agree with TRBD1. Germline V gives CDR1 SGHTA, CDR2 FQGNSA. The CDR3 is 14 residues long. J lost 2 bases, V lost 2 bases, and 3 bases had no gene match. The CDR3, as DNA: TGTGCCAGCAGCTTAAACCAGGGGGCCTACGAGCAGTACTTC. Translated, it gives CASSLNQGAYEQYF.

CDR3 protein: CASRGGGAAEAFF. Written as DNA, the CDR3 is TGTGCCAGCAGAGGGGGAGGGGCGGCTGAAGCTTTCTTT. The chain has TRBV11-2 and TRBJ1-1; D perhaps matches TRBD1 (6 bases). V lost 6 bases and J 6 bases, leaving 14 bases between the germline ends. The CDR3 totals 13 residues. Germline V gene data show CDR1 as SGHAT and CDR2 as FQNNGV.

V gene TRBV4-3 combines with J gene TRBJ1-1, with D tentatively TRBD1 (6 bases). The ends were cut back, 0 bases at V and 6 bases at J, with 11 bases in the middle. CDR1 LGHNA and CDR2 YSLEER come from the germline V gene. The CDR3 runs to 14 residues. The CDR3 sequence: CASSQDSGQPEAFF. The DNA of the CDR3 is TGCGCCAGCAGCCAAGATAGTGGACAGCCTGAAGCTTTCTTT.

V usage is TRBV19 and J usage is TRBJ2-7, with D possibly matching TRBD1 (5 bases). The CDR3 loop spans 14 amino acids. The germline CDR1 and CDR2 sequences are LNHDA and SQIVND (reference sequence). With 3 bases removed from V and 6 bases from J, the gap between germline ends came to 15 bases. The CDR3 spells CASSIDRGPFEQYF. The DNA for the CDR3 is TGTGCCAGTAGTATTGACAGAGGTCCCTTCGAGCAGTACTTC.

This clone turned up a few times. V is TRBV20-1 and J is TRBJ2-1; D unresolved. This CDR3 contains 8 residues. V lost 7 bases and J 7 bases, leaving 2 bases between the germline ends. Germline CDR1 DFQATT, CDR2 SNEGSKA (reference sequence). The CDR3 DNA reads TGCAGTGTAAATGAGCAGTTCTTC. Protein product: CSVNEQFF.